The present T cell receptor (beta chain) was sequenced within a study of T-cell memory formation after mild COVID-19. It was 5'RACE with constant-segment primers that produced the TCR alpha and TCR beta cDNA libraries, which carried sample barcodes and UMIs. TCRdb redid the calling of the 5' RACE reads with MiXCR, one entry per CDR3 protein. Here the sample spans 270,000 or so distinct CDR3 sequences, more than 15% being singletons. Of note for this clonotype: The target antigen is unknown.

The study, taken as a whole, reports: A second wave expanding day 15 to 37 was CD4+-biased; contracting clones were balanced.

The sample taken for sequencing was PBMCs or a T cell subset sorted from them (not recorded which). This clonotype originated in a young man who had mild COVID-19 (a few samples of this study predate the infection). Cell type and time point are not known.

The CDR3 nucleotides read TGTGCCAGCAGCGAACAATTAAGGACTGAAGCTTTCTTT. As protein: CASSEQLRTEAFF. The V call is TRBV6-2 or TRBV6-3, the J call TRBJ1-1; the D is unclear. Trimming took off 6 bases at V and 5 bases at J, with 13 bases between the two ends. CDR1 is MNHEY and CDR2 is SVGEGT in the germline V gene. The CDR3 sequence is 13 residues long.